Sequencing of this T cell receptor (beta chain) was carried out in a study of cytomegalovirus exposure and HLA in healthy donors. About the research overall: Assignment to the Caucasian-associated ancestry cluster applied to around 76% of the 350 to 500 genotyped donors. Regarding the study as a whole: Follow-up analysis seemed to connect common viral pathogens with several of the most significant clusters identified. Within an earlier analysis, most TCR beta V segments proved productive either about 90% or about 30% of the time.

The CDR3 is 13 amino acids. Trimming stripped 3 bases from V and 7 bases from J, with 14 bases between. Germline V gene data show CDR1 as SGHRS and CDR2 as YFSETQ. There were likely unrecorded immune exposures, though donors were nominally healthy when sampled. PCR employed 60 Vbeta and 13 Jbeta primers. TCRdb's table, derived via immunoSEQ multiplex PCR, lists solely in-frame clones and lacks some. The data hold roughly 120,000 clones, with about 75% observed a single time. This clone has just one count. Its specificity is not known. The chain combines TRBV5-1 with TRBJ2-7, with D possibly TRBD1 on 6 matching bases. The sequence came from a man aged 55 to 69 in good health and CMV-seropositive. Sequencing was carried out using PBMCs. The CDR3 here is CASSYREFGEQYF. For the CDR3, the DNA is TGCGCCAGCAGCTACAGGGAGTTCGGAGAGCAGTACTTC. The full variable domain, its missing parts supplied by reference TRBV5-1 and TRBJ2-7, is KAGVTQTPRYLIKTRGQQVTLSCSPISGHRSVSWYQQTPGQGLQFLFEYFSETQRNKGNFPGRFSGRQFSNSRSEMNVSTLELGDSALYLCASSYREFGEQYFGPGTRLTVT.